The rows below give T cell receptor beta chains drawn from one sample of a study of untreated major depressive disorder. Profiling relied on immunoSEQ multiplex PCR, and the TCRdb table lists in-frame clones only, not all of them. The data show 10,000 to 15,000 clones, 90% to 95% seen once. The sequencing sample was made of CD4+ T cells from PBMCs. All receptors come from a woman aged 25 to 39 with major depressive disorder. CDR3s include the opening cysteine and the closing phenylalanine or tryptophan. A D gene is named only where the DNA matches it firmly. For some rows the clone size is stated as once, few or many, or as a class when expanded; others skip it.

d_call | j_call | clone_size | v_call | cdr3_aa | cdr3_nt
. | TRBJ1-2 | . | TRBV15 | CATSRGTVGYGYTF | TGTGCCACCAGCAGAGGGACAGTGGGTTATGGCTACACCTTC
TRBD1 | TRBJ2-5 | . | TRBV7-8 | CASSTTGGPSLAQYF | TGTGCCAGCAGCACGACAGGGGGGCCTTCGTTGGCCCAGTACTTC
TRBD2 | TRBJ2-3 | few | TRBV2 | CASNQRETDTQYF | TGTGCCAGCAACCAGCGGGAGACAGATACGCAGTATTTT
TRBD2 | TRBJ2-6 | . | TRBV10-3 | CAISRTSGRSGANVLTF | TGTGCCATCAGTCGAACTAGCGGGAGATCTGGGGCCAACGTCCTGACTTTC
. | TRBJ2-3 | . | TRBV10-3 | CAIRAGQSIPTDTQYF | TGTGCCATCAGGGCGGGACAGTCAATACCCACAGATACGCAGTATTTT
. | TRBJ2-3 | . | TRBV30 | CALGGGTDTQYF | TGTGCCTTAGGAGGCGGCACAGATACGCAGTATTTT
TRBD1 | TRBJ2-2 | . | TRBV6-1 | CASVQGWNTGELFF | TGTGCCAGCGTACAGGGGTGGAACACCGGGGAGCTGTTTTTT
. | TRBJ1-3 | once | TRBV5-1 | CASSLAGYGNTIYF | TGCGCCAGCAGCTTGGCGGGTTACGGAAACACCATATATTTT
TRBD1 | TRBJ1-1 | . | TRBV10-3 | CAISRDSYKNTEAFF | TGTGCCATCAGCCGGGACAGTTATAAGAACACTGAAGCTTTCTTT
TRBD2 | TRBJ2-5 | . | TRBV6-1 | CASSEHLAGASETQYF | TGTGCCAGCAGTGAACATTTAGCGGGAGCATCCGAGACCCAGTACTTC
TRBD1 | TRBJ1-1 | . | TRBV6-1 | CASSASTGWNTEAFF | TGTGCCAGCAGTGCTTCGACAGGGTGGAACACTGAAGCTTTCTTT
TRBD2 | TRBJ2-3 | . | TRBV7-9 | CASSPIPGGGTDTQYF | TGTGCCAGCAGCCCAATTCCCGGGGGGGGCACAGATACGCAGTATTTT
TRBD1 | TRBJ2-2 | once | TRBV7-8 | CASSPGGTSNTGELFF | TGTGCCAGCAGTCCAGGGGGTACCTCGAACACCGGGGAGCTGTTTTTT
. | TRBJ1-5 | . | TRBV19 | CASTRDANQPQHF | TGTGCCAGTACCAGGGATGCGAATCAGCCCCAGCATTTT
. | TRBJ1-4 | . | TRBV5-1 | CASSLVGSKLFF | TGCGCCAGCAGCTTGGTCGGGTCGAAACTGTTTTTT
TRBD2 | TRBJ2-1 | . | TRBV5-1 | CASSLQGSGISYNEQFF | TGCGCCAGCAGCTTGCAAGGTAGCGGGATATCCTACAATGAGCAGTTCTTC
TRBD1 | TRBJ2-5 | . | TRBV5-1 | CASSPRTGGLSETQYF | TGCGCCAGCAGCCCCCGGACAGGGGGGCTTTCAGAGACCCAGTACTTC
. | TRBJ2-1 | . | TRBV29-1 | CSGQNNEQFF | TGCAGCGGACAGAACAATGAGCAGTTCTTC
. | TRBJ2-7 | once | TRBV5-6 | CASSFMSGTYEQYF | TGTGCCAGCAGCTTCATGAGCGGCACCTACGAGCAGTACTTC
. | TRBJ2-4 | . | TRBV5-4 | CASSPDSTLAKNIQYF | TGTGCCAGCAGCCCAGACAGTACCCTAGCCAAAAACATTCAGTACTTC
. | TRBJ2-3 | . | TRBV9 | CASSPGQGLDTQYF | TGTGCCAGCAGCCCCGGGCAGGGGTTAGATACGCAGTATTTT
. | TRBJ1-3 | . | TRBV10-3 | CAITPGNSGNTIYF | TGTGCCATCACCCCAGGGAACTCTGGAAACACCATATATTTT